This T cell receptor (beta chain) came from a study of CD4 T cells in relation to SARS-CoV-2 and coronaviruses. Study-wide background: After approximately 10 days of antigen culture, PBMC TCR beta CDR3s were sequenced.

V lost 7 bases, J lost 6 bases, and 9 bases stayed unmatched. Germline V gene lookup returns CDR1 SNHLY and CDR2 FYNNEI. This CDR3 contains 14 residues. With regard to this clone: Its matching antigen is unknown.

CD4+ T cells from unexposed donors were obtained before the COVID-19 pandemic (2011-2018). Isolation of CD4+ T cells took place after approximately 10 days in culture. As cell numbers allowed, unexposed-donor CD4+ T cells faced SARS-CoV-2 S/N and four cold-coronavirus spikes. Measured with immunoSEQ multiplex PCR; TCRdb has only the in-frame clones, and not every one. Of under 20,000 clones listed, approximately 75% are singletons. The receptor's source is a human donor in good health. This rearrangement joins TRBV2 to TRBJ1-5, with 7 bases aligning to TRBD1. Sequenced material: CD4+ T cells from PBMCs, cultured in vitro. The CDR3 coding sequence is TGTGCCAGCATGAGGGCAGGGGGTGGTCAGCCCCAGCATTTT. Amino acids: CASMRAGGGQPQHF.